This T cell receptor (beta chain) was sequenced in a study of cytomegalovirus exposure and HLA in healthy donors. Study context: As an earlier analysis found, 150 million to 200 million T cells yielded approximately 100 million unique TCR beta sequences. Study findings and constraints: Analyses of presence/absence relied on an assumption of roughly uniform sequencing depth across donors. For most subjects, TCR beta sequences were reported to predict HLA-A and HLA-B alleles with accuracy.

The J segment lost 4 bases and the V segment lost 2 bases, leaving 4 bases of the junction unmatched. The germline V gene has CDR1 MDHEN and CDR2 SYDVKM. The CDR3 spans 14 residues. Amplification used 60 Vbeta primers and 13 Jbeta primers. Authors' processing steps: It was a later analysis that counted approximately 81 million unique TCR beta chains, of which some 9.9 million were shared. The table came from immunoSEQ multiplex PCR; TCRdb's copy has only in-frame clones and leaves some out. The V and J calls and clone size come from that table; D and trimming were worked out from the DNA. Of approximately 100,000 clones detected, 65% to 80% appear once; the ten largest clones hold around 9.3%. On this clone itself: What it binds is not known.

Input material: PBMCs. The chain employs TRBV28 and TRBJ1-2, with 7 bases aligning to TRBD1. This TCR was recovered from a man aged 45 to 65 in good health and CMV-seronegative. CDR3 residues: CASSLSAGGYGYTF. As DNA, the CDR3 is TGTGCCAGCAGTTTAAGCGCAGGGGGCTATGGCTACACCTTC.